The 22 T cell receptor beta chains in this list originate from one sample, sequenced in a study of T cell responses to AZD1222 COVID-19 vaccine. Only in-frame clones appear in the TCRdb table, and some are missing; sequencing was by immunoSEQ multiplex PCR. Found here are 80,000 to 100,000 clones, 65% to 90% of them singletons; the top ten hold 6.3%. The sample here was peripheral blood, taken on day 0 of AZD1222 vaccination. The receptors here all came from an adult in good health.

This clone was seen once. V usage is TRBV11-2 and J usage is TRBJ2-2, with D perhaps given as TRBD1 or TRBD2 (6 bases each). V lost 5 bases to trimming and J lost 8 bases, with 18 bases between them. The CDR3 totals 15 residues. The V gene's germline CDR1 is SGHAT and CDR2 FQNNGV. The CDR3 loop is CASSLRGGSSGELFF. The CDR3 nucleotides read TGTGCCAGCAGCCTCAGAGGGGGGTCATCTGGGGAGCTGTTTTTT.

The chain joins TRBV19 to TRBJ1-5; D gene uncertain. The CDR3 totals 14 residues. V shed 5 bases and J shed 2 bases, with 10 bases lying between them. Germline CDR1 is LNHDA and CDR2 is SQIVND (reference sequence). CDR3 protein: CASSGSGGNQPQHF. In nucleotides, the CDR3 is TGTGCCAGTAGTGGATCGGGTGGCAATCAGCCCCAGCATTTT.

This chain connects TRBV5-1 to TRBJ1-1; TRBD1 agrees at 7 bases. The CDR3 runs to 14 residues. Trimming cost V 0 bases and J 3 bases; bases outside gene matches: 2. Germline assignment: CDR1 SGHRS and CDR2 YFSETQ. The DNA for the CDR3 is TGCGCCAGCAGCTTGGAGGGGGCCCACACTGAAGCTTTCTTT. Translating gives CASSLEGAHTEAFF.

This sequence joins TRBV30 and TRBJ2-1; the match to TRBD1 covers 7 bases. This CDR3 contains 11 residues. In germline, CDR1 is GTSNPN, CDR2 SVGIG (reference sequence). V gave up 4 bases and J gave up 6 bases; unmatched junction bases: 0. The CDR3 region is CAWNRGNEQFF. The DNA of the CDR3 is TGTGCCTGGAACAGGGGCAATGAGCAGTTCTTC.

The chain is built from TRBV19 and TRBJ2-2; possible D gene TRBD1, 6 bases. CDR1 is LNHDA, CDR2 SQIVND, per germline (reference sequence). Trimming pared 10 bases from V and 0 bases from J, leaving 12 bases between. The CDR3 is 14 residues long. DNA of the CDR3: TGTGCCACCTGGGACACCACGAACACCGGGGAGCTGTTTTTT. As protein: CATWDTTNTGELFF.

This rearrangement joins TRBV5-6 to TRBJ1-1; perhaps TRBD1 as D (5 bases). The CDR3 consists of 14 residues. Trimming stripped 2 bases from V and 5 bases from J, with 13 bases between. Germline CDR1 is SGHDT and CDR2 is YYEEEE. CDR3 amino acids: CASSFNRLRTEAFF. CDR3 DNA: TGTGCCAGCAGCTTTAACAGGCTGAGGACTGAAGCTTTCTTT.

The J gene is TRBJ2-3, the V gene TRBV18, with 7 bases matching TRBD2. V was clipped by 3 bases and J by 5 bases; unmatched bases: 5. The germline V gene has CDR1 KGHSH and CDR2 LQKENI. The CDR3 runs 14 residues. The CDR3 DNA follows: TGTGCCAGCTCACCTCAGACTAGCCAAGATACGCAGTATTTT. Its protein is CASSPQTSQDTQYF.

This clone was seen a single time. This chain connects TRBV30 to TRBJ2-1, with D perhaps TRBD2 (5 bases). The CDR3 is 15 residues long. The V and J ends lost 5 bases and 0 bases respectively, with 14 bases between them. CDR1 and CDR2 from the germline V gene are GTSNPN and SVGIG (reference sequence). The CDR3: CAWQGGESSYNEQFF. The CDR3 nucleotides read TGTGCCTGGCAAGGAGGCGAGAGCTCCTACAATGAGCAGTTCTTC.

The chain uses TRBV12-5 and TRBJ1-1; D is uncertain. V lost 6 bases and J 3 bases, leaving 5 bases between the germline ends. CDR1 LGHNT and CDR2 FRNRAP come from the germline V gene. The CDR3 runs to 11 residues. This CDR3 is CASGVDTEAFF. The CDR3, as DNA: TGTGCTAGTGGAGTTGACACTGAAGCTTTCTTT.

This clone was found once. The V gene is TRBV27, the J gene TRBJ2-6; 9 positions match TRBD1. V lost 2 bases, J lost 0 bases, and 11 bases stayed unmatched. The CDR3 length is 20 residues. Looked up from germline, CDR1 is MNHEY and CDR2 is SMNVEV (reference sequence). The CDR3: CASSLRATGTGYSGANVLTF. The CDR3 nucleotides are TGTGCCAGCAGTTTACGGGCGACCGGGACAGGGTACTCTGGGGCCAACGTCCTGACTTTC. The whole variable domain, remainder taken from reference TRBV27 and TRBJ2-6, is EAQVTQNPRYLITVTGKKLTVTCSQNMNHEYMSWYRQDPGLGLRQIYYSMNVEVTDKGDVPEGYKVSRKEKRNFPLILESPSPNQTSLYFCASSLRATGTGYSGANVLTFGAGSRLTVL.

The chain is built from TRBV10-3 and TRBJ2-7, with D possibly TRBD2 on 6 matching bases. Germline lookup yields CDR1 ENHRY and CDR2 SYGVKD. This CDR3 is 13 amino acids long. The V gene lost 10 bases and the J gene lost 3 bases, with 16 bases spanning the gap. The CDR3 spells CATYRDLGYEQYF. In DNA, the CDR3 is TGTGCCACCTACCGGGACTTGGGCTACGAGCAGTACTTC.

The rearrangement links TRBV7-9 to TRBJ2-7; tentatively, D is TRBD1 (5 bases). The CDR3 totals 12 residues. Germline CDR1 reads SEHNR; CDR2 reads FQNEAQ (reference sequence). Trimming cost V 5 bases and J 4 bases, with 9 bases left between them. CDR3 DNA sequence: TGTGCCAGCAGCCTCCAGGGTTACGAGCAGTACTTC. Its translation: CASSLQGYEQYF.

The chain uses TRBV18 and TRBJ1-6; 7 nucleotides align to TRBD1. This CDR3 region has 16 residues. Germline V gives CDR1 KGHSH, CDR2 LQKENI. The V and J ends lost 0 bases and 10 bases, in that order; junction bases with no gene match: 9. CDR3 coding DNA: TGTGCCAGCTCACCACCTGGGCAGGGGGGATACTCACCCCTCCACTTT. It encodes CASSPPGQGGYSPLHF.

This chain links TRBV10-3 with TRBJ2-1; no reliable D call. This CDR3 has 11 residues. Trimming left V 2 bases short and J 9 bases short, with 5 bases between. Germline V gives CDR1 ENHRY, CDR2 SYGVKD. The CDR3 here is CAISEGFEQFF. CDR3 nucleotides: TGTGCCATCAGTGAGGGGTTTGAGCAGTTCTTC.

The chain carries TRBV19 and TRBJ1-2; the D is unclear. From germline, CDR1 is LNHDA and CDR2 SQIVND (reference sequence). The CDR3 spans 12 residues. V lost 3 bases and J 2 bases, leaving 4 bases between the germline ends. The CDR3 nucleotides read TGTGCCAGTAGTATCCCAAACTATGGCTACACCTTC. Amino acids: CASSIPNYGYTF.

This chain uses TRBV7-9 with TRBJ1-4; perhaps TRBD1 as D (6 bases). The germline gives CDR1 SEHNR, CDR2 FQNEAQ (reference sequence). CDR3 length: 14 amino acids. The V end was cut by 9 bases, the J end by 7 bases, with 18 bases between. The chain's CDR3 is CASISWGASEKLFF. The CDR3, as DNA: TGTGCCAGTATATCTTGGGGGGCGAGTGAAAAACTGTTTTTT.

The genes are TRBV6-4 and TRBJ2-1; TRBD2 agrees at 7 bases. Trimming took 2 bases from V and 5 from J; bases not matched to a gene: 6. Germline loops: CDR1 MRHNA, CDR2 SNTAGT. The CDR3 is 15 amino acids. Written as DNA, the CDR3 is TGTGCCAGCAGTGACGGACTAGGGTGGGACAATGAGCAGTTCTTC. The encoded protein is CASSDGLGWDNEQFF.

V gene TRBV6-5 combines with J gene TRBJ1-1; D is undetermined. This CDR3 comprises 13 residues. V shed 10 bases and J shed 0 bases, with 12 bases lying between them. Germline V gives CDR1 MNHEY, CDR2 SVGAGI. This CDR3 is CATHSRVNTEAFF. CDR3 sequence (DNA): TGTGCCACCCACTCAAGGGTGAACACTGAAGCTTTCTTT.

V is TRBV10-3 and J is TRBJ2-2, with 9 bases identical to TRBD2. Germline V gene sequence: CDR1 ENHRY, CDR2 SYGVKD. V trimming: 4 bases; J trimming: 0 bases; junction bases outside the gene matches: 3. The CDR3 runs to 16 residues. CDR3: CAISGASGANTGELFF. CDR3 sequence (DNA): TGTGCCATCAGTGGAGCTAGCGGGGCGAACACCGGGGAGCTGTTTTTT.

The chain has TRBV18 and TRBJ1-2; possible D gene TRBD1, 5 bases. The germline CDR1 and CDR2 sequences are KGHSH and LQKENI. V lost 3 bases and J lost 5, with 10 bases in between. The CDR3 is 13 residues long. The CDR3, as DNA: TGTGCCAGCTCACCGCTTGGGGGGTATGGCTACACCTTC. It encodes CASSPLGGYGYTF.

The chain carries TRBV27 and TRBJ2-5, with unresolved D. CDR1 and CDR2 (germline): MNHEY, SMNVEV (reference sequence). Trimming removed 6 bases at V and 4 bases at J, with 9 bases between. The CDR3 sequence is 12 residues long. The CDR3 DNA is TGTGCCAGCAGCCAATCAGGAGAGACCCAGTACTTC. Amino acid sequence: CASSQSGETQYF.

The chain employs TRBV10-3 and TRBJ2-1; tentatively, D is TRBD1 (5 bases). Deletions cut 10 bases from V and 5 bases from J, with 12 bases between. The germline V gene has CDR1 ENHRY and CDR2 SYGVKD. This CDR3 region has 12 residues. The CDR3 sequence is CATQGSNNEQFF. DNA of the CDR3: TGTGCCACCCAGGGTTCCAACAATGAGCAGTTCTTC.